The 32 T cell receptor beta chains in this list originate from one sample, sequenced in a study of a mutant IDH1 vaccine in newly diagnosed glioma. Their recognized antigens are unknown. The sample's time point: week 11, during vaccination. All doses held 300 ug of mutant IDH1 20-mer peptide, with topical imiquimod. Produced via immunoSEQ multiplex PCR; TCRdb's table is partial and in-frame only. The sample has under 150,000 clones; 90% are singletons. The sample consisted of PBMCs, taken from a glioma patient whose treatment included an IDH1 peptide vaccine. Receptor source: a woman in her forties or fifties with glioma.

This clone has only one observation. The chain combines TRBV6-6 with TRBJ1-2; TRBD1 might be the D (5 bases). Trimming cost V 9 bases and J 8 bases, with 19 bases left between them. CDR3 length: 13 residues. Germline V CDR1 and CDR2: MNHNY, SVGAGI (reference sequence). Here the CDR3 reads CASGSITGRGYTF. CDR3 in DNA: TGTGCCAGTGGTTCAATAACAGGACGCGGCTACACCTTC.

This clone has a handful of counts. J is TRBJ1-6 and V is TRBV25-1, with a possible D match to TRBD1 (5 bases). V lost 6 bases and J lost 10, with 16 bases in between. CDR1 MGHDK and CDR2 SYGVNS come from the germline V gene. CDR3 length equals 14 residues. CDR3 residues: CASSPNRGASPLHF. The CDR3, as DNA: TGTGCCAGCAGCCCCAACCGAGGGGCCTCACCCCTCCACTTT.

The chain links TRBV9 to TRBJ2-3; D gene unclear. From germline, CDR1 is SGDLS and CDR2 YYNGEE. The ends were cut back, 7 bases at V and 5 bases at J, with 11 bases in the middle. The CDR3 is made up of 12 amino acids. The CDR3 DNA reads TGTGCCAGCTCGGGTATGGTAGATACGCAGTATTTT. Translated: CASSGMVDTQYF. Drawing the rest from reference TRBV9 and TRBJ2-3, the complete variable domain is DSGVTQTPKHLITATGQRVTLRCSPRSGDLSVYWYQQSLDQGLQFLIQYYNGEERAKGNILERFSAQQFPDLHSELNLSSLELGDSALYFCASSGMVDTQYFGPGTRLTVL.

This chain joins TRBV27 and TRBJ2-7; a weak D match, TRBD2 (6 bases). Trimming took 4 bases from V and 0 from J, leaving 10 bases between them. This CDR3 spans 14 amino acids. CDR1 is MNHEY and CDR2 is SMNVEV in the germline V gene (reference sequence). The CDR3 nucleotides read TGTGCCAGCAGTTATGACGGGAGCTCCTACGAGCAGTACTTC. This translates into CASSYDGSSYEQYF.

The J gene is TRBJ2-5, the V gene TRBV19, with TRBD2 matching 12 bases. The length of the CDR3 is 14 residues. The V and J ends lost 7 bases and 4 bases, in that order; junction bases with no gene match: 4. CDR1 is LNHDA and CDR2 is SQIVND in the germline V gene (reference sequence). For the CDR3, the DNA is TGTGCCAGTAAAGAACTAGCGGGAGGAGAGACCCAGTACTTC. As protein: CASKELAGGETQYF.

CDR3 DNA: TGTGCCTGGAGTGCGGGATTCGAGCAGTACTTC. This encodes CAWSAGFEQYF. The rearrangement joins TRBV30 to TRBJ2-7; D perhaps matches TRBD2 (5 bases). With 1 base removed from V and 6 bases from J, the gap between germline ends came to 7 bases. This CDR3 has 11 residues. Germline-derived CDR1 and CDR2 are GTSNPN and SVGIG (reference sequence).

The chain carries TRBV18 and TRBJ1-2; 10 bases are shared with TRBD1. The CDR3 has 14 amino acids. V lost 4 bases and J lost 6; bases outside the gene matches: 5. From germline, CDR1 is KGHSH and CDR2 LQKENI. The CDR3 DNA reads as TGTGCCAGCTCACAGGGACAGGGGTCGGATGGCTACACCTTC. Amino acids: CASSQGQGSDGYTF. The full variable domain, rest sourced from reference TRBV18 and TRBJ1-2, is NAGVMQNPRHLVRRRGQEARLRCSPMKGHSHVYWYRQLPEEGLKFMVYLQKENIIDESGMPKERFSAEFPKEGPSILRIQQVVRGDSAAYFCASSQGQGSDGYTFGSGTRLTVV.

The V gene is TRBV2, the J gene TRBJ1-1, with D possibly matching TRBD1 (5 bases). Germline V gene sequence: CDR1 SNHLY, CDR2 FYNNEI. The CDR3 is 12 residues long. CDR3 loop: CAGASDNTEAFF. As DNA, the CDR3 is TGTGCAGGGGCCAGCGATAACACTGAAGCTTTCTTT.

There are a few counts of this clone. The chain couples TRBV11-2 to TRBJ2-1; 10 bases match TRBD2. V lost 1 base, J lost 0 bases, and 9 bases stayed unmatched. This CDR3 region has 19 residues. Germline V lookup: CDR1 SGHAT, CDR2 FQNNGV. The CDR3 nucleotides read TGTGCCAGCAGCTTAGGCCGAAAGGTAGCGGGGGGCTCCTACAATGAGCAGTTCTTC. Protein: CASSLGRKVAGGSYNEQFF.

The rearrangement uses TRBV28 and TRBJ1-5, with 9 bases matching TRBD1. Germline V gene lookup returns CDR1 MDHEN and CDR2 SYDVKM. V shed 5 bases and J 4 bases; nucleotides not matched to a gene: 6. This CDR3 has 15 amino acids. The DNA of the CDR3 is TGTGCCAGCAGTGCATTCGACAGGGGGAATCAGCCCCAGCATTTT. This sequence encodes CASSAFDRGNQPQHF.

The chain carries TRBV19 and TRBJ2-1; D not resolved. The V end lost 3 bases, the J end lost 10 bases, and 7 bases lay between the germline ends. Germline CDR1 is LNHDA and CDR2 is SQIVND (reference sequence). The CDR3 totals 11 residues. This CDR3 is CASSMATEQFF. The CDR3 coding sequence is TGTGCCAGTAGTATGGCTACCGAGCAGTTCTTC.

The chain is built from TRBV6-4 and TRBJ2-5, with D uncertain. Looked up from germline, CDR1 is MRHNA and CDR2 is SNTAGT. Trimming removed 4 bases at V and 6 bases at J, with 21 bases between. There are 16 residues in the CDR3. CDR3 DNA sequence: TGTGCCAGCAGTGTCGACTGTTGGAGCCTGATGAAGACCCAGTACTTC. Protein: CASSVDCWSLMKTQYF.

The J gene is TRBJ2-7, the V gene TRBV7-8; D unclear. Trimming pared 3 bases from V and 2 bases from J, leaving 8 bases between. Germline CDR1 reads SGHVS; CDR2 reads FQNEAQ. CDR3 length: 13 amino acids. Here the CDR3 reads CASSLRSTYEQYF. CDR3 bases: TGTGCCAGCAGCTTGAGGAGCACCTACGAGCAGTACTTC.

The chain couples TRBV19 to TRBJ2-7, with 8 bases that match TRBD1. This CDR3 comprises 14 residues. V shed 3 bases, J shed 1 base, and the junction held 2 bases outside the gene matches. CDR1 and CDR2 from the germline V gene are LNHDA and SQIVND (reference sequence). CDR3 in DNA: TGTGCCAGTAGTATTGGACAGGGTTCCTACGAGCAGTACTTC. Translated: CASSIGQGSYEQYF.

The rearrangement links TRBV6-1 to TRBJ1-2; TRBD1 matches 10 bases. This CDR3 has 14 amino acids. V lost 7 bases to trimming and J lost 6 bases; unmatched junction nucleotides: 8. The germline V gene encodes CDR1 MNHNS and CDR2 SASEGT. The CDR3 spells CASTSRQGADGYTF. The CDR3 DNA is TGTGCCAGCACCTCCCGACAGGGGGCGGATGGCTACACCTTC.

The chain employs TRBV11-3 and TRBJ2-1, with TRBD2 matching over 7 bases. The V gene end was trimmed by 1 base and the J gene end by 4 bases; junction bases not matched to a gene: 4. The CDR3 length is 15 residues. Germline-derived CDR1 and CDR2 are SGHNT and YENEEA. CDR3 bases: TGTGCCAGCAGCTTAGGGCTAGCGGAGTACAATGAGCAGTTCTTC. It is translated as CASSLGLAEYNEQFF.

This rearrangement joins TRBV9 to TRBJ1-3; D call uncertain. V lost 0 bases and J 0 bases, leaving 10 bases between the germline ends. The length of the CDR3 is 16 residues. CDR1 and CDR2 (germline): SGDLS, YYNGEE. The CDR3 protein is CASSVGPVPSGNTIYF. The CDR3 DNA follows: TGTGCCAGCAGCGTAGGCCCGGTCCCCTCTGGAAACACCATATATTTT. The entire variable domain, with the rest obtained from reference TRBV9 and TRBJ1-3, is as follows: DSGVTQTPKHLITATGQRVTLRCSPRSGDLSVYWYQQSLDQGLQFLIQYYNGEERAKGNILERFSAQQFPDLHSELNLSSLELGDSALYFCASSVGPVPSGNTIYFGEGSWLTVV.

This chain connects TRBV6-5 to TRBJ1-5; the D gene is possibly TRBD1 (6 bases). Looked up from germline, CDR1 is MNHEY and CDR2 is SVGAGI. Trimming took off 10 bases at V and 0 bases at J, with 10 bases between the two ends. The CDR3 covers 13 residues. The CDR3 is CATSGHSNQPQHF. The DNA of the CDR3 is TGTGCCACCTCGGGACATAGCAATCAGCCCCAGCATTTT.

The count of this clone is one. The genes are TRBV12-5 and TRBJ2-2; 8 nucleotides match TRBD2. This CDR3 is 18 amino acids long. V shed 1 base, J shed 1 base, and the junction held 8 bases outside the gene matches. The germline V gene encodes CDR1 LGHNT and CDR2 FRNRAP. CDR3 nucleotide sequence: TGTGCTAGTGGTTTGGCGCCTATAGCGGGACGGAACACCGGGGAGCTGTTTTTT. Its translation is CASGLAPIAGRNTGELFF.

The chain has TRBV5-5 and TRBJ2-7; TRBD2 matches at 9 bases. The CDR3 sequence is 15 residues long. From germline, CDR1 is SGHKS and CDR2 YYEKEE (reference sequence). V lost 5 bases and J lost 2; bases outside the gene matches: 8. The CDR3 reads CASSYSGSVTYEQYF. The CDR3 DNA sequence: TGTGCCAGCAGTTATAGCGGGAGTGTGACCTACGAGCAGTACTTC.

This chain joins TRBV11-2 and TRBJ1-6; TRBD1 aligns across 8 bases. The CDR3 length is 16 residues. The junction had 13 bases not matched to a gene; V was cut back by 5 bases and J by 10 bases. The V gene's germline CDR1 is SGHAT and CDR2 FQNNGV. The CDR3 bases are TGTGCCAGCAGCCGCCCCGAGCAGGGGGCAGGCTCACCCCTCCACTTT. Encoded protein: CASSRPEQGAGSPLHF. The complete variable domain, with remaining parts taken from reference TRBV11-2 and TRBJ1-6, reads EAGVAQSPRYKIIEKRQSVAFWCNPISGHATLYWYQQILGQGPKLLIQFQNNGVVDDSQLPKDRFSAERLKGVDSTLKIQPAKLEDSAVYLCASSRPEQGAGSPLHFGNGTRLTVT.

The chain combines TRBV10-2 with TRBJ2-7; D may be TRBD1 (6 bases). Germline assignment: CDR1 WSHSY and CDR2 SAAADI. The CDR3 extends over 13 amino acids. The V gene lost 3 bases and the J gene lost 7 bases, with 13 bases spanning the gap. In DNA, the CDR3 is TGCGCCAGCAGTGAACAGGGAGTGGGGGAGCAGTACTTC. Translation gives CASSEQGVGEQYF.

Here the CDR3 reads CASSLAGTTNTGELFF. CDR3 DNA sequence: TGTGCCAGCAGCTTAGCCGGGACTACCAACACCGGGGAGCTGTTTTTT. V and J are TRBV7-6 and TRBJ2-2; 7 bases are shared with TRBD2. The V gene end was trimmed by 0 bases and the J gene end by 2 bases; junction bases not matched to a gene: 3. The CDR3 length is 16 residues. Germline CDR1 SGHVS, CDR2 FNYEAQ.

The chain recombines TRBV10-3 with TRBJ2-7; TRBD1 matches at 11 bases. The CDR3 loop spans 15 amino acids. Unmatched junction bases numbered 7, after V lost 6 bases and J lost 3 bases. The germline CDR1 and CDR2 sequences are ENHRY and SYGVKD. CDR3 protein: CAIRGTGTGGYEQYF. The CDR3 coding sequence is TGTGCCATCAGGGGCACCGGGACAGGGGGCTACGAGCAGTACTTC.

The V and J genes are TRBV15 and TRBJ2-5; 7 nucleotides match TRBD2. CDR1 is LNHNV, CDR2 YYDKDF, per germline (reference sequence). V trimming: 1 base; J trimming: 4 bases; junction bases outside the gene matches: 15. CDR3 length: 18 amino acids. CDR3 nucleotide sequence: TGTGCCACCAGCAGAGGTGGTTTAAGCGGGGAAAGAAGAGAGACCCAGTACTTC. It specifies CATSRGGLSGERRETQYF.

This chain connects TRBV5-6 to TRBJ2-5, with D perhaps matching TRBD1 (6 bases). Per germline, CDR1 SGHDT and CDR2 YYEEEE. There are 18 residues in the CDR3. V dropped 4 bases and J dropped 5 bases, with 27 bases sitting between them. CDR3 region: CASSRAWDTQDALETQYF. The CDR3 DNA follows: TGTGCCAGCAGCAGGGCATGGGACACCCAGGATGCCCTCGAGACCCAGTACTTC. The full variable domain, its missing parts supplied by reference TRBV5-6 and TRBJ2-5, is DAGVTQSPTHLIKTRGQQVTLRCSPKSGHDTVSWYQQALGQGPQFIFQYYEEEERQRGNFPDRFSGHQFPNYSSELNVNALLLGDSALYLCASSRAWDTQDALETQYFGPGTRLLVL.

The rearrangement links TRBV5-6 to TRBJ2-5; D may be TRBD1 (5 bases). TRBJ2-7 explains the end of the DNA better; the J call may be wrong. The CDR3 consists of 15 residues. CDR1 is SGHDT and CDR2 is YYEEEE in the germline V gene. In DNA form, the CDR3 reads TGTGCCAGCAGCTTGGTCTCAGGGAACTCCTACGAGCAGTACTTC. Its protein product is CASSLVSGNSYEQYF.

The V call is TRBV11-2, the J call TRBJ1-5; 7 bases match TRBD1. From germline, CDR1 is SGHAT and CDR2 FQNNGV. The J segment lost 0 bases and the V segment lost 5 bases, leaving 4 bases of the junction unmatched. This CDR3 contains 15 residues. The CDR3 bases are TGTGCCAGCAGCCTGACAGGGAATAGCAATCAGCCCCAGCATTTT. Translated, it gives CASSLTGNSNQPQHF.

The chain combines TRBV5-1 with TRBJ2-3; tentative D call: TRBD2 (5 bases). Trimming took off 4 bases at V and 4 bases at J, with 13 bases between the two ends. CDR1 and CDR2 from the germline V gene are SGHRS and YFSETQ. The CDR3 has 14 amino acids. Here the CDR3 DNA reads TGCGCCAGCAGCCTGGAGAGGGCGCCAGATACGCAGTATTTT. Translating gives CASSLERAPDTQYF.

This sequence joins TRBV7-6 and TRBJ2-5; D possibly matches TRBD1 or TRBD2 (5 bases each). From germline, CDR1 is SGHVS and CDR2 FNYEAQ. The CDR3 extends over 14 amino acids. V lost 4 bases and J lost 2, with 11 bases in between. CDR3 sequence (DNA): TGTGCCAGCAGCTCGGGACGGCTGCAAGAGACCCAGTACTTC. This sequence encodes CASSSGRLQETQYF.

The V call is TRBV7-9, the J call TRBJ2-5; TRBD1 aligns across 10 bases. Gene TRBJ2-7 matches the end of the DNA better, so the J call may be wrong. In germline, CDR1 is SEHNR, CDR2 FQNEAQ (reference sequence). The CDR3 has 16 residues. In DNA form, the CDR3 reads TGTGCCAGCAGCCCTTGGACAGGGGGAAACGGCTACGAGCAGTACTTC. It yields the protein CASSPWTGGNGYEQYF.

The V and J genes are TRBV4-1 and TRBJ2-7, with D perhaps TRBD2 (5 bases). The CDR3 length is 14 residues. Trimming pared 0 bases from V and 4 bases from J, leaving 10 bases between. From germline, CDR1 is MGHRA and CDR2 YSYEKL. This chain's CDR3 is CASSQEPRGYEQYF. CDR3 DNA: TGCGCCAGCAGCCAAGAGCCCCGGGGATACGAGCAGTACTTC.